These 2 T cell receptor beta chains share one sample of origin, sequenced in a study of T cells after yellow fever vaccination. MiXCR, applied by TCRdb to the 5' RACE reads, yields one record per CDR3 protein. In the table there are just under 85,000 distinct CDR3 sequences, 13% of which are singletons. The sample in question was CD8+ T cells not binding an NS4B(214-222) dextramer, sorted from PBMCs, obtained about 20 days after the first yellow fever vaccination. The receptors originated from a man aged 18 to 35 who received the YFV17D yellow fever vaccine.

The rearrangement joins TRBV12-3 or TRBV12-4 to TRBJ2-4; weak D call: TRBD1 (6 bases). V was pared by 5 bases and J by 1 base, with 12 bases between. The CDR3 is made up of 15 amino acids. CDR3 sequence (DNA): TGTGCCAGCAGTGAACAGGGATCGGCCAAAAACATTCAGTACTTC. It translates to CASSEQGSAKNIQYF.

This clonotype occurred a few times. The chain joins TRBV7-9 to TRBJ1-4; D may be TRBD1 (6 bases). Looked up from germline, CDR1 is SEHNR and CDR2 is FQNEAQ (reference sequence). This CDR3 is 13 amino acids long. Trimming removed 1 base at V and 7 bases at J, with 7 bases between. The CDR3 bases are TGTGCCAGCAGCTTAGGAGGGGGTGAAAAACTGTTTTTT. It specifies CASSLGGGEKLFF. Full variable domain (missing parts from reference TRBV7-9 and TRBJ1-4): DTGVSQNPRHKITKRGQNVTFRCDPISEHNRLYWYRQTLGQGPEFLTYFQNEAQLEKSRLLSDRFSAERPKGSFSTLEIQRTEQGDSAMYLCASSLGGGEKLFFGSGTQLSVL.